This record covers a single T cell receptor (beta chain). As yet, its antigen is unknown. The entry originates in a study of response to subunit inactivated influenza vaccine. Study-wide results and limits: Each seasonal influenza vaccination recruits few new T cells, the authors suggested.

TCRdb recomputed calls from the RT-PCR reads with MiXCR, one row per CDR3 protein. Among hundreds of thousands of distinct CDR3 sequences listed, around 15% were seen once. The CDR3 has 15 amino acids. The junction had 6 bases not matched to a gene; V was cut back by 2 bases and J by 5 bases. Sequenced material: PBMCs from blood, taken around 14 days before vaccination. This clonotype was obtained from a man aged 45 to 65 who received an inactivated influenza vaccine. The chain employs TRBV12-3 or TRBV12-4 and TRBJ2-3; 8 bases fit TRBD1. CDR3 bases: TGTGCCAGCAGTTTATCAGGGGGCAGGATAGATACGCAGTATTTT. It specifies CASSLSGGRIDTQYF.